Each of the 14 T cell receptor beta chains below was sequenced from the same sample in a study of blood T cell repertoires in COVID-19. Sequencing was performed with immunoSEQ multiplex PCR; in TCRdb, only in-frame clones are kept and a portion is missing. Among around 300,000 clones listed, roughly 89% were seen once. The sequenced sample was peripheral blood. Source of these receptors: a woman in her 30s with active or convalescent COVID-19.

This clone was counted once. The chain is built from TRBV7-9 and TRBJ1-3, with D unresolved. CDR1 is SEHNR and CDR2 is FQNEAQ in the germline V gene (reference sequence). The CDR3 has 10 amino acids. V lost 6 bases and J lost 7, with 4 bases in between. The CDR3: CASSLNTIYF. CDR3 sequence (DNA): TGTGCCAGCAGTCTTAACACCATATATTTT.

The chain couples TRBV18 to TRBJ1-3, with 8 bases that match TRBD1. Germline CDR1 and CDR2: KGHSH and LQKENI. The CDR3 totals 15 residues. The V and J ends lost 3 bases and 7 bases, in that order; junction bases with no gene match: 8. DNA of the CDR3: TGTGCCAGCTCACCGCAGGGGGCCCAGACCAACACCATATATTTT. Protein product: CASSPQGAQTNTIYF.

This clone was seen a single time. The rearrangement joins TRBV9 to TRBJ2-2, with 9 nucleotides matching TRBD2. Germline lookup yields CDR1 SGDLS and CDR2 YYNGEE. The length of the CDR3 is 15 residues. With V trimmed by 0 bases and J by 5 bases, 2 bases remained unmatched. The CDR3 loop reads CASSVGLAGTGELFF. As DNA, the CDR3 is TGTGCCAGCAGCGTAGGGCTAGCGGGAACCGGGGAGCTGTTTTTT.

The genes are TRBV24-1 and TRBJ1-2, with 10 nucleotides matching TRBD1. This CDR3 contains 15 residues. Germline V gene sequence: CDR1 KGHDR, CDR2 SFDVKD. Unmatched junction bases numbered 8, after V lost 3 bases and J lost 8 bases. CDR3 bases: TGTGCCACCAGTGATGGGGGGACAGGGGAAACAGGCTACACCTTC. It translates to CATSDGGTGETGYTF.

This sequence joins TRBV14 and TRBJ2-2; D perhaps matches TRBD2 (6 bases). V was shortened by 4 bases and J by 6 bases, with 9 bases between the two germline ends. Germline V gives CDR1 SGHDN, CDR2 FVKESK. The CDR3 is 13 amino acids. The CDR3 loop reads CASSRQRAGELFF. Here the CDR3 DNA reads TGTGCCAGCAGCCGACAGCGGGCCGGGGAGCTGTTTTTT.

V usage is TRBV21-1 and J usage is TRBJ2-1; the table's D call, TRBD1, was not checked against the DNA. TRBV21-1 is a listed pseudogene. The CDR3 extends over 17 amino acids. The CDR3 nucleotides read TGTGCCAGCAGCATATTACACCTGATACCAATACACAATGAGCAGTTCTTC. It encodes CASSILHLIPIHNEQFF.

The chain employs TRBV27 and TRBJ2-7, with TRBD1 matching over 7 bases. CDR3 length: 15 amino acids. The V gene end was trimmed by 6 bases and the J gene end by 4 bases; junction bases not matched to a gene: 12. The germline gives CDR1 MNHEY, CDR2 SMNVEV (reference sequence). The CDR3 bases are TGTGCCAGCAGCTTGGACAGGTTGGGAAATTACGAGCAGTACTTC. It is translated as CASSLDRLGNYEQYF.

The chain is built from TRBV5-4 and TRBJ1-3; D might be TRBD1 (5 bases). Germline-derived CDR1 and CDR2 are SGHNT and YYREEE (reference sequence). Trimming shortened V by 0 bases and J by 4 bases, and 8 bases separated the two germline ends. The CDR3 is 14 residues long. The CDR3 DNA reads TGTGCCAGCAGCTTGGTCCAGGGAGGAAACACCATATATTTT. Translated: CASSLVQGGNTIYF.

This clone was detected only once. The V gene is TRBV3-1 (or the pseudogene TRBV3-2), the J gene TRBJ1-6; 7 bases agree with TRBD1. The germline gives CDR1 LGHDT, CDR2 YNNKEL (reference sequence). The CDR3 has 12 residues. The trim removed 4 bases at V and 13 bases at J, leaving 4 bases unmatched. The chain's CDR3 is CASSPSRGPLHF. In nucleotides, the CDR3 is TGTGCCAGCAGCCCAAGCAGGGGGCCCCTCCACTTT.

The V gene is TRBV5-5, the J gene TRBJ2-2, with TRBD2 matching 8 bases. Germline V gene sequence: CDR1 SGHKS, CDR2 YYEKEE (reference sequence). V shed 0 bases, J shed 6 bases, and the junction held 10 bases outside the gene matches. The CDR3 contains 17 residues. The CDR3 DNA is TGTGCCAGCAGCTTGGGCCAGGGACTAGGAGAGGCCGGGGAGCTGTTTTTT. It encodes CASSLGQGLGEAGELFF.

This chain uses TRBV9 with TRBJ1-1; tentatively, D is TRBD1 (5 bases). Germline CDR1 SGDLS, CDR2 YYNGEE. Trimming shortened V by 4 bases and J by 1 base, and 11 bases separated the two germline ends. CDR3 size: 14 residues. Written as DNA, the CDR3 is TGTGCCAGCAGCCTTCTCGGGGGGAACACTGAAGCTTTCTTT. Its translation is CASSLLGGNTEAFF.

The V gene is TRBV9, the J gene TRBJ2-2, with 7 bases identical to TRBD1. The CDR3 extends over 16 amino acids. With 4 bases clipped from V and 3 bases from J, the junction kept 9 bases outside the gene matches. The V gene's germline CDR1 is SGDLS and CDR2 YYNGEE. For the CDR3, the DNA is TGTGCCAGCAGCCCGCACAGGGGTTCGGACACCGGGGAGCTGTTTTTT. Translated, it gives CASSPHRGSDTGELFF.

This clone was counted between two and nine times. The gene calls are TRBV5-4 and TRBJ1-1; D gene ambiguous. With 4 bases removed from V and 1 base from J, the gap between germline ends came to 5 bases. The CDR3 has 12 residues. Germline V gene lookup returns CDR1 SGHNT and CDR2 YYREEE (reference sequence). The CDR3 loop is CASSAKNTEAFF. The DNA for the CDR3 is TGTGCCAGCAGCGCGAAGAACACTGAAGCTTTCTTT.

The rearrangement joins TRBV2 to TRBJ1-6; the D gene is possibly TRBD1 (5 bases). In germline, CDR1 is SNHLY, CDR2 FYNNEI. The CDR3 loop spans 13 amino acids. CDR3 in amino acids: CAGGWESNSPLHF. DNA for the CDR3: TGTGCGGGGGGATGGGAATCTAATTCACCCCTCCACTTT.